This TCR beta chain was documented in a study of blood T cells in healthy people across ages. In its sample, this clonotype was seen a few times. Its antigen is as yet unknown. General study results and limits: The study found more naive CD4+ cells and higher diversity in long-lived than aged donors. PBMCs went unsorted, and a conclusive naive versus antigen-experienced comparison was therefore prevented.

Then a second PCR, running about 7 to 11 cycles, was carried out with a sample-barcoded 5' primer and a J-beta primer mix. A single record per CDR3 protein comes from TCRdb applying MiXCR to the 5' RACE reads. This sample carries around 1,600,000 distinct CDR3 sequences, 35% to 45% of them seen once, and the ten largest clones take approximately 4.1%. This CDR3 comprises 16 residues. Germline trimming cut 6 bases from V and 2 bases from J; bases unmatched to any gene: 7. Per germline, CDR1 MNHNS and CDR2 SASEGT. The chain couples TRBV6-1 to TRBJ1-1; 12 nucleotides match TRBD1. Sample: blood. The origin of this receptor is a woman in her late teens or twenties in good health. CDR3 amino acids: CASRGGGTGGNTEAFF. CDR3 DNA: TGTGCCAGCAGGGGGGGAGGGACAGGGGGCAACACTGAAGCTTTCTTT.